This T cell receptor (beta chain) was found in a study of blood T cells in healthy people across ages. Notes on the study in general: Relative to aged donors, long-lived donors carried more naive CD4+ cells and displayed higher diversity. Significant beta diversity loss was already apparent by age approximately 40, declining roughly linearly.

This clonotype was observed once. What it binds is unknown. A second PCR of about 6 to 11 cycles used a sample-barcoded 5' primer and a J-beta primer mix. TCRdb redid the calling of the 5' RACE reads with MiXCR, one entry per CDR3 protein. The sample holds approximately 810,000 distinct CDR3 sequences, under 40% seen once. This CDR3 comprises 16 residues. The germline V gene encodes CDR1 LGHDT and CDR2 YNNKEL (reference sequence). Russia was home to the donors, healthy Caucasian individuals aged about 6 to 90. Isolation per sample recovered at least 7 million PBMCs. The sequenced sample was blood. This clonotype originated in a man aged 18 to 29 in good health. The V and J genes are TRBV3-1 and TRBJ2-1, with TRBD1 identical over 10 bases. Near its end, the DNA agrees better with TRBJ2-7, so the J call may be wrong. The CDR3 region has the DNA TGTGCCAGCAGCCTTGGGACAGGGGTGATTTACAATGAGCAGTACTTC. This translates into CASSLGTGVIYNEQYF.